In its sample, the clone carrying this T cell receptor beta chain was seen many times. Its specificity is not known. This sample stems from a study of T cells in Graves' hyperthyroidism and ophthalmopathy. The CDR3 consists of 15 residues. Trimming removed 6 bases at V and 0 bases at J, with 12 bases between. Germline loops: CDR1 MDHEN, CDR2 SYDVKM. Amplified regions were TCR beta CDR3 sequences from RNA transcripts. An initial round of RT-PCR targeting the TCR CDR3 relied on the HTBI primer set. TCRdb fed the multiplex PCR reads into MiXCR, producing one record per CDR3 protein. The sample consists of some 150,000 distinct CDR3 sequences, more than 20% of them appearing once. Study conclusions and caveats: Most clonotypes expanded in the thyroid (above 0.001) were also present in blood.

This clonotype originated in a woman aged 45-65 years with Graves' hyperthyroidism that later progressed to Graves' ophthalmopathy. The sequenced sample was blood. The J gene is TRBJ1-5, the V gene TRBV28, with D perhaps TRBD1 (6 bases). CDR3 nucleotide sequence: TGTGCCAGCAGGACCAGGGGAAATAGCAATCAGCCCCAGCATTTT. It is translated as CASRTRGNSNQPQHF. The full variable domain, completed using reference TRBV28 and TRBJ1-5, is DVKVTQSSRYLVKRTGEKVFLECVQDMDHENMFWYRQDPGLGLRLIYFSYDVKMKEKGDIPEGYSVSREKKERFSLILESASTNQTSMYLCASRTRGNSNQPQHFGDGTRLSIL.